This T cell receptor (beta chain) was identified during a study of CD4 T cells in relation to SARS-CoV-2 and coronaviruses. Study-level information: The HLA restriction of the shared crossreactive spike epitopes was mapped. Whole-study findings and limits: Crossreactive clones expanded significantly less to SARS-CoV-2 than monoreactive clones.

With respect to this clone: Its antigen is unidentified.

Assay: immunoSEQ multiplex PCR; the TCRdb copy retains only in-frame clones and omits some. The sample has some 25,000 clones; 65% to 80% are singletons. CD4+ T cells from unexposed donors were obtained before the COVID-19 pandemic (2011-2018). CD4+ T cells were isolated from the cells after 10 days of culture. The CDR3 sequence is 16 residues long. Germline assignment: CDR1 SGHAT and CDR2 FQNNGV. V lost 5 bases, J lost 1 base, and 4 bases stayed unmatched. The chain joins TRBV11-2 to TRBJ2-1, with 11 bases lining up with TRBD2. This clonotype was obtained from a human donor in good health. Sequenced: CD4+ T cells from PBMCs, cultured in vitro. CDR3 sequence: CASSSRLAGSYNEQFF. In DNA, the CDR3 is TGTGCCAGCAGCAGCCGACTAGCGGGGTCCTACAATGAGCAGTTCTTC.